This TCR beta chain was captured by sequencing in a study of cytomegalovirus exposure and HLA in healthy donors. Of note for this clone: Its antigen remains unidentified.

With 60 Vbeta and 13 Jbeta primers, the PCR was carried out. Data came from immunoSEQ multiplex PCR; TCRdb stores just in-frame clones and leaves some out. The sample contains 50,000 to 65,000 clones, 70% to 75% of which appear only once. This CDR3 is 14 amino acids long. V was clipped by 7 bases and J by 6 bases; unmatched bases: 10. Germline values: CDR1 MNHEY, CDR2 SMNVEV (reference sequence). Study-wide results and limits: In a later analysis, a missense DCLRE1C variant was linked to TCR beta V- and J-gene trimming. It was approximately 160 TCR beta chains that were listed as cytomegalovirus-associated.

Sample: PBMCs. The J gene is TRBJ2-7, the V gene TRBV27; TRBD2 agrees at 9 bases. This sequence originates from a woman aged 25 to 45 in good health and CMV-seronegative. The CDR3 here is CASNPWAGGPEQYF. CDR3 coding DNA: TGTGCCAGCAACCCCTGGGCGGGAGGGCCCGAGCAGTACTTC.